Presented here are 22 T cell receptor beta chains from one specimen sequenced in a study of cytomegalovirus exposure and HLA in healthy donors listed by TCRdb under 2017. Library prep was done by the immunoSEQ multiplex PCR assay. The multiplex PCR relied on a mix of 60 forward primers for TCR Vbeta segments and 13 reverse primers for TCR Jbeta segments. The immuneACCESS repertoire file appears here via TCRdb, limited to in-frame rearrangements. These files lack a portion of the clones; in checked studies, under half of the deficit traces to unresolved V genes, and the cause of the others is not known. In this sample the table shows under 150,000 clones, around 77% of which occur a single time. More than 0.95% of the sample rests with the top ten. Material: PBMCs. These receptors were obtained from a man aged 50-60 years in good health and CMV-seronegative.

The chain joins TRBV5-6 to TRBJ1-1, with 7 bases matching TRBD1. There are 16 residues in the CDR3. The germline CDR1 and CDR2 sequences are SGHDT and YYEEEE. The junction had 8 bases not matched to a gene; V was cut back by 2 bases and J by 1 base. The CDR3, as DNA: TGTGCCAGCAGCTTCAGGGGGGCGGGTTGGAACACTGAAGCTTTCTTT. Protein sequence: CASSFRGAGWNTEAFF.

This clone occurred a few times. The chain joins TRBV2 to TRBJ1-1; TRBD1 matches 7 bases. V lost 6 bases to trimming and J lost 0 bases; unmatched junction nucleotides: 1. The CDR3 has 13 residues. From germline, CDR1 is SNHLY and CDR2 FYNNEI. This CDR3 is CASRGQLNTEAFF. The CDR3 nucleotides are TGTGCCAGCAGGGGACAGTTGAACACTGAAGCTTTCTTT. The variable domain in full, completed from reference TRBV2 and TRBJ1-1, reads EPEVTQTPSHQVTQMGQEVILRCVPISNHLYFYWYRQILGQKVEFLVSFYNNEISEKSEIFDDQFSVERPDGSNFTLKIRSTKLEDSAMYFCASRGQLNTEAFFGQGTRLTVV.

This clone was seen a few times. The chain has TRBV28 and TRBJ2-3, with D perhaps matching TRBD1 (5 bases). V gave up 3 bases and J gave up 2 bases, with 15 bases separating them. CDR1 is MDHEN, CDR2 SYDVKM, per germline. This CDR3 has 16 residues. The CDR3 coding sequence is TGTGCCAGCAGTTTGGGCAGGGCGAGGAACACAGATACGCAGTATTTT. Translated, it gives CASSLGRARNTDTQYF.

This chain links TRBV5-6 with TRBJ2-5; D is perhaps TRBD2 (6 bases). The germline CDR1 and CDR2 sequences are SGHDT and YYEEEE. The CDR3 totals 18 residues. V was shortened by 1 base and J by 0 bases, with 19 bases between the two germline ends. In DNA form, the CDR3 reads TGTGCCAGCAGCTTGCTGGGGTTGTCTAGCGACCACCAAGAGACCCAGTACTTC. As protein: CASSLLGLSSDHQETQYF.

The chain combines TRBV7-6 with TRBJ2-7; 7 bases align to TRBD2. The trim removed 5 bases at V and 2 bases at J, leaving 9 bases unmatched. The germline CDR1 and CDR2 sequences are SGHVS and FNYEAQ. The CDR3 runs to 15 residues. The CDR3 is CASSPAGTITYEQYF. As DNA, the CDR3 is TGTGCCAGCAGCCCCGCCGGGACTATAACCTACGAGCAGTACTTC.

This rearrangement joins TRBV18 to TRBJ1-5; D is unclear. CDR1 and CDR2 from the germline V gene are KGHSH and LQKENI. The length of the CDR3 is 14 residues. V dropped 6 bases and J dropped 2 bases, with 11 bases sitting between them. The CDR3 DNA sequence: TGTGCCAGCTCGTCGACCGAGGGCAATCAGCCCCAGCATTTT. Its protein is CASSSTEGNQPQHF. The whole variable domain, remainder taken from reference TRBV18 and TRBJ1-5, is NAGVMQNPRHLVRRRGQEARLRCSPMKGHSHVYWYRQLPEEGLKFMVYLQKENIIDESGMPKERFSAEFPKEGPSILRIQQVVRGDSAAYFCASSSTEGNQPQHFGDGTRLSIL.

The rearrangement joins TRBV7-8 to TRBJ2-2, with no clear D. Germline V CDR1 and CDR2: SGHVS, FQNEAQ. V shed 1 base and J shed 4 bases, with 7 bases lying between them. The CDR3 has 14 amino acids. CDR3 sequence: CASSLERTTGELFF. The DNA of the CDR3 is TGTGCCAGCAGCTTAGAGAGAACCACCGGGGAGCTGTTTTTT. Supplemented by reference TRBV7-8 and TRBJ2-2, the full variable domain reads GAGVSQSPRYKVAKRGQDVALRCDPISGHVSLFWYQQALGQGPEFLTYFQNEAQLDKSGLPSDRFFAERPEGSVSTLKIQRTQQEDSAVYLCASSLERTTGELFFGEGSRLTVL.

The V call is TRBV29-1, the J call TRBJ2-7, with TRBD2 matching 11 bases. This CDR3 contains 15 residues. With 6 bases clipped from V and 2 bases from J, the junction kept 9 bases outside the gene matches. The germline CDR1 and CDR2 sequences are SQVTM and ANQGSEA. The CDR3 spells CSVAGLAAEPYEQYF. The DNA of the CDR3 is TGCAGCGTCGCGGGACTAGCGGCGGAACCCTACGAGCAGTACTTC.

The rearrangement joins TRBV6-6 to TRBJ1-5; no definite D call. The V gene lost 5 bases and the J gene lost 6 bases, with 8 bases spanning the gap. The CDR3 consists of 12 residues. Per germline, CDR1 MNHNY and CDR2 SVGAGI (reference sequence). The chain's CDR3 is CASSNHGQPQHF. CDR3 DNA sequence: TGTGCCAGCAGTAACCACGGTCAGCCCCAGCATTTT.

The chain combines TRBV29-1 with TRBJ1-1, with D possibly matching TRBD1 (5 bases). Germline lookup yields CDR1 SQVTM and CDR2 ANQGSEA. V lost 0 bases, J lost 4 bases, and 12 bases lay in between. This CDR3 has 14 amino acids. As DNA, the CDR3 is TGCAGCGTTGAAGATCGGGGGTCCGGCACTGAAGCTTTCTTT. Its protein is CSVEDRGSGTEAFF.

The V and J genes are TRBV7-9 and TRBJ1-1; D is uncertain. The ends were cut back, 5 bases at V and 0 bases at J, with 7 bases in the middle. The CDR3 totals 13 residues. Germline V gene sequence: CDR1 SEHNR, CDR2 FQNEAQ (reference sequence). The CDR3 DNA reads as TGTGCCAGCAGCGCACAAGTGAACACTGAAGCTTTCTTT. It encodes CASSAQVNTEAFF.

The chain uses TRBV27 and TRBJ2-7, with 9 bases that match TRBD1. J gave up 3 bases and V 6 bases, and 9 bases lay outside the gene matches. Germline assignment: CDR1 MNHEY and CDR2 SMNVEV (reference sequence). The CDR3 is 15 amino acids. The CDR3 protein is CASRPWDRAGYEQYF. The DNA for the CDR3 is TGTGCCAGCAGGCCATGGGACAGGGCGGGCTACGAGCAGTACTTC.

About this clone itself: One end of the junction is discordant with germline, which a read error may explain. The chain combines TRBV2 with TRBJ2-7, with 7 bases identical to TRBD1. Germline CDR1 reads SNHLY; CDR2 reads FYNNEI. The CDR3 spans 17 residues. The CDR3 coding sequence is TGTGCCAGCAGTGAAACAGGGGCCTCGGTCGCCGGCTACGGGCAGTACTTC. Translation gives CASSETGASVAGYGQYF.

The chain employs TRBV5-6 and TRBJ2-3; TRBD2 matches 10 bases. The CDR3 runs 17 residues. V was pared by 4 bases and J by 1 base, with 9 bases of the junction left unmatched. Germline values: CDR1 SGHDT, CDR2 YYEEEE. The CDR3 DNA sequence: TGTGCCAGCAGCCTAAATTCCGGGACTAGCGGCACAGATACGCAGTATTTT. As protein: CASSLNSGTSGTDTQYF.

The J gene is TRBJ2-5, the V gene TRBV7-9; possibly TRBD1 for D (6 bases). V was trimmed by 1 base and J by 3 bases, leaving 9 bases between them. This CDR3 has 14 amino acids. Germline V gene data show CDR1 as SEHNR and CDR2 as FQNEAQ (reference sequence). CDR3 sequence: CASSLVGAKETQYF. CDR3 in DNA: TGTGCCAGCAGCTTAGTGGGGGCAAAAGAGACCCAGTACTTC.

This sequence joins TRBV18 and TRBJ2-1; 9 positions match TRBD2. The V gene end was trimmed by 0 bases and the J gene end by 9 bases; junction bases not matched to a gene: 12. This CDR3 contains 17 residues. Germline V gene sequence: CDR1 KGHSH, CDR2 LQKENI. CDR3 loop: CASSPPVVSGSVSEQFF. Here the CDR3 DNA reads TGTGCCAGCTCACCACCGGTCGTTAGCGGGAGTGTAAGTGAGCAGTTCTTC.

The rearrangement uses TRBV7-2 and TRBJ2-7, with D perhaps TRBD2 (8 bases). Trimming took off 5 bases at V and 6 bases at J, with 32 bases between the two ends. This CDR3 spans 19 amino acids. Germline V gives CDR1 SGHTA, CDR2 FQGNSA. The DNA for the CDR3 is TGTGCCAGCAGCCGGACTCCTAGGGGGACAGCGGGAGTTTGGACCGAGCAGTACTTC. Protein sequence: CASSRTPRGTAGVWTEQYF.

The chain has TRBV2 and TRBJ1-4, with TRBD1 identical over 12 bases. This CDR3 is built from 17 residues. V lost 6 bases and J lost 0; bases outside the gene matches: 5. Germline V lookup: CDR1 SNHLY, CDR2 FYNNEI. The CDR3, as DNA: TGTGCCAGCAGGGGGACAGGGGGCTTCCCAACTAATGAAAAACTGTTTTTT. Translating it yields CASRGTGGFPTNEKLFF. The full variable domain, its missing parts supplied by reference TRBV2 and TRBJ1-4, is EPEVTQTPSHQVTQMGQEVILRCVPISNHLYFYWYRQILGQKVEFLVSFYNNEISEKSEIFDDQFSVERPDGSNFTLKIRSTKLEDSAMYFCASRGTGGFPTNEKLFFGSGTQLSVL.

The chain links TRBV30 to TRBJ2-6; D might be TRBD1 (5 bases). CDR3 length: 15 residues. CDR1 is GTSNPN, CDR2 SVGIG, per germline (reference sequence). The ends were cut back, 1 base at V and 1 base at J, with 8 bases in the middle. The CDR3 nucleotides read TGTGCCTGGAGTGGGGCAGGGTCTGGGGCCAACGTCCTGACTTTC. This encodes CAWSGAGSGANVLTF.

The V gene is TRBV5-8, the J gene TRBJ2-3; 13 positions match TRBD2. The V gene's germline CDR1 is SGHTS and CDR2 YDEGEE. Trimming took 7 bases from V and 3 from J; bases not matched to a gene: 8. The CDR3 is 16 residues long. CDR3 protein: CASVPGLAGSTDTQYF. DNA for the CDR3: TGTGCCAGCGTGCCGGGACTAGCGGGATCTACAGATACGCAGTATTTT.

The chain joins TRBV2 to TRBJ2-5, with TRBD1 as a possible D gene (6 bases). Trimming left V 6 bases short and J 1 base short, with 9 bases between. The germline V gene encodes CDR1 SNHLY and CDR2 FYNNEI. The CDR3 has 13 residues. The CDR3 is CASRGQLQETQYF. CDR3 DNA sequence: TGTGCCAGCAGGGGACAACTCCAAGAGACCCAGTACTTC.

The rearrangement uses TRBV7-9 and TRBJ2-5; a weak D match, TRBD2 (6 bases). The germline V and J ends were trimmed by 5 bases and 2 bases, with 12 bases remaining between them. CDR3 length: 14 residues. The germline gives CDR1 SEHNR, CDR2 FQNEAQ (reference sequence). In DNA form, the CDR3 reads TGTGCCAGCAGCGGAGGGGATGGTCAAGAGACCCAGTACTTC. This translates into CASSGGDGQETQYF.